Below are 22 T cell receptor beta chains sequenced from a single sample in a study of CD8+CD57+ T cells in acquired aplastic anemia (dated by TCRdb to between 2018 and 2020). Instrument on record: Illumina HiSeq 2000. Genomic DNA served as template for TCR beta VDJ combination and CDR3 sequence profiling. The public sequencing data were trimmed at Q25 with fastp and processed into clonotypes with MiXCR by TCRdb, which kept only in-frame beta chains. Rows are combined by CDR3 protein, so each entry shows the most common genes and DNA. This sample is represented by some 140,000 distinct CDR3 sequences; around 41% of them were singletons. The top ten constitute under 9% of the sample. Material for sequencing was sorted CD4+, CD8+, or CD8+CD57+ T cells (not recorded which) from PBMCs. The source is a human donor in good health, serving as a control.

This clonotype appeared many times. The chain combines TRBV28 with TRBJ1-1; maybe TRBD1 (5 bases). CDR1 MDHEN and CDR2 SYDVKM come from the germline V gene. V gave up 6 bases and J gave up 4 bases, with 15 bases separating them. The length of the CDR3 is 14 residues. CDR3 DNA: TGTGCCAGCAGCCTGGGCTTGGGGGGCACTGAAGCTTTCTTT. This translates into CASSLGLGGTEAFF.

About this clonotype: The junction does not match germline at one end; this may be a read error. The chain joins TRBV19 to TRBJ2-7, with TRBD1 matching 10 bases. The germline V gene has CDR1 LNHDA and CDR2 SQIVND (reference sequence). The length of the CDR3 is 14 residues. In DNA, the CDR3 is TGTGCCAGTCTGGACAGGGGGTCTTCCTACGAACAGTACTTC. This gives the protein CASLDRGSSYEQYF. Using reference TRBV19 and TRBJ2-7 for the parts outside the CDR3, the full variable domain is DGGITQSPKYLFRKEGQNVTLSCEQNLNHDAMYWYRQDPGQGLRLIYYSQIVNDFQKGDIAEGYSVSREKKESFPLTVTSAQKNPTAFYLCASLDRGSSYEQYFGPGTRLTVT.

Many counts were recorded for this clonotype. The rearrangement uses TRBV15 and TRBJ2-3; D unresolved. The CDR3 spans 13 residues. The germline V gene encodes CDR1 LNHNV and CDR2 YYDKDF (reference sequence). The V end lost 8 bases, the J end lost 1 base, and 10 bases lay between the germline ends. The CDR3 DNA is TGTGCCACCCGAGGACCTCGCACAGATACGCAGTATTTT. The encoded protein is CATRGPRTDTQYF.

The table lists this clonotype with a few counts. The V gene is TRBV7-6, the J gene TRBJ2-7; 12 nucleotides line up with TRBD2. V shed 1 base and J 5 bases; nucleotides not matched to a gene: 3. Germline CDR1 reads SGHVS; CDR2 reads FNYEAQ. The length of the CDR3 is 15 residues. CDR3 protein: CASSLVLAGGDEQYF. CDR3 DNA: TGTGCCAGCAGCTTAGTCCTAGCGGGAGGGGACGAGCAGTACTTC.

CDR3 sequence (DNA): TGCGCCAGCAGCCAAGTTGGGCAGAATCAGCCCCAGCATTTT. It translates to CASSQVGQNQPQHF. The rearrangement links TRBV4-1 to TRBJ1-5; D remains unclear. Trimming removed 1 base at V and 4 bases at J, with 8 bases between. Germline CDR1 reads MGHRA; CDR2 reads YSYEKL. The CDR3 totals 14 residues.

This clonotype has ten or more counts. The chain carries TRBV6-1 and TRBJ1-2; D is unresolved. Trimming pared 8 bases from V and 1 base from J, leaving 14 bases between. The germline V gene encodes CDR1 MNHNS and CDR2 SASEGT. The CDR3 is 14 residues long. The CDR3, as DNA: TGTGCCAGCGCAGTGGAGGTCGGTAACTATGGCTACACCTTC. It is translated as CASAVEVGNYGYTF.

For the CDR3, the DNA is TGTGCCACCAGTGAGGGGAGCGGGGGGGCCGTCCAGCAGTACTTC. Translating it yields CATSEGSGGAVQQYF. The chain joins TRBV24-1 to TRBJ2-7; 10 bases fit TRBD2. Trimming at V came to 4 bases and at J to 8 bases, leaving 10 bases not matched to a gene. The CDR3 is 15 amino acids. Germline V lookup: CDR1 KGHDR, CDR2 SFDVKD.

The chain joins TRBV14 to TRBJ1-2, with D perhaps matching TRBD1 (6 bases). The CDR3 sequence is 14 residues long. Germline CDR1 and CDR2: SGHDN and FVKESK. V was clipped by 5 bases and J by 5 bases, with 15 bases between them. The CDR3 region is CASSVAGTLYGYTF. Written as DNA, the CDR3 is TGTGCCAGCAGCGTAGCTGGGACACTGTATGGCTACACCTTC.

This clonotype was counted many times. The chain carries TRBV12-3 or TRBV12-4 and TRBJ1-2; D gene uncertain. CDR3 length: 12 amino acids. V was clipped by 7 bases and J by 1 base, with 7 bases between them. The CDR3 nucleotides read TGTGCCAGCATGAGGGTTAACTATGGCTACACCTTC. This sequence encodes CASMRVNYGYTF.

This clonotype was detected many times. The CDR3 region has the DNA TGTGGAGGGGAGGGCGGCTACACCTTC. Its translation: CGGEGGYTF. The rearrangement links TRBV6-1 to TRBJ1-2; possible D gene TRBD1, 5 bases. This CDR3 has 9 amino acids. Germline values: CDR1 MNHNS, CDR2 SASEGT.

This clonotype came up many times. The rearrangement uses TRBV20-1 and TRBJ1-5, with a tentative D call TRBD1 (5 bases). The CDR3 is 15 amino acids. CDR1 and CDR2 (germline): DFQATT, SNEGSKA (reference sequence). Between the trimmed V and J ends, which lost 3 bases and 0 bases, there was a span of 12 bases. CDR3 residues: CSASDSGYSNQPQHF. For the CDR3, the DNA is TGCAGTGCTAGTGACTCAGGGTATAGCAATCAGCCCCAGCATTTT.

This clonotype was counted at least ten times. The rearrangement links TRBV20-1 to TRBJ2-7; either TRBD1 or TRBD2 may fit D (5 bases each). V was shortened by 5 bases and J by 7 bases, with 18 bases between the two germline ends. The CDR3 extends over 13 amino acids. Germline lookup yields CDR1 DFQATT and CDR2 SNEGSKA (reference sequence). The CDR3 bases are TGCAGTGCTGGGGACGACACCTGGGGGGAGCAGTACTTC. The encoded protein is CSAGDDTWGEQYF.

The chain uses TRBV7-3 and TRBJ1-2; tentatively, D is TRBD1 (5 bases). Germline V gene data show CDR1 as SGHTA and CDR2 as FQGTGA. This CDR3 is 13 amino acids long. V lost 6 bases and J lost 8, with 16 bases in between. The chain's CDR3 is CASSEGWRDGYTF. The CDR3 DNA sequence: TGTGCCAGCAGTGAAGGGTGGAGGGACGGCTACACCTTC. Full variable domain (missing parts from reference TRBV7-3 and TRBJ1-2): GAGVSQTPSNKVTEKGKYVELRCDPISGHTALYWYRQSLGQGPEFLIYFQGTGAADDSGLPNDRFFAVRPEGSVSTLKIQRTERGDSAVYLCASSEGWRDGYTFGSGTRLTVV.

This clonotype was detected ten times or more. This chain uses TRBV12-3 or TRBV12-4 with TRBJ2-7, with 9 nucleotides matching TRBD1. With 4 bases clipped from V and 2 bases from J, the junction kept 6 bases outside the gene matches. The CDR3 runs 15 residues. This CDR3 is CASSWTGAPPYEQYF. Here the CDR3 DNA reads TGTGCCAGCAGTTGGACAGGGGCCCCACCCTACGAGCAGTACTTC.

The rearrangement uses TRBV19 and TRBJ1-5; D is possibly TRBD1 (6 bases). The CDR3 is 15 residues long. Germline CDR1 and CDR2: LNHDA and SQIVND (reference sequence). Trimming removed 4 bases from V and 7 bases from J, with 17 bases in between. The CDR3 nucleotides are TGTGCCAGTAGTAAGACAGGAGAATATTTCCAGCCCCAGCATTTT. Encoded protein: CASSKTGEYFQPQHF. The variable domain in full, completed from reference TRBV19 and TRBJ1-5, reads DGGITQSPKYLFRKEGQNVTLSCEQNLNHDAMYWYRQDPGQGLRLIYYSQIVNDFQKGDIAEGYSVSREKKESFPLTVTSAQKNPTAFYLCASSKTGEYFQPQHFGDGTRLSIL.

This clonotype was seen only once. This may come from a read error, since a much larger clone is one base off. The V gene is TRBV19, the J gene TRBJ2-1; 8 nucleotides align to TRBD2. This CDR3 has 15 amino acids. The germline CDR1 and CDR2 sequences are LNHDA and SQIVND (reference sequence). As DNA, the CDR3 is TGTGCCAGTAGTACGGGGGGGGTATCCTACAGTGAGCAGTTCTTC. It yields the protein CASSTGGVSYSEQFF. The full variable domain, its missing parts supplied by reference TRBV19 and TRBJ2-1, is DGGITQSPKYLFRKEGQNVTLSCEQNLNHDAMYWYRQDPGQGLRLIYYSQIVNDFQKGDIAEGYSVSREKKESFPLTVTSAQKNPTAFYLCASSTGGVSYSEQFFGPGTRLTVL.

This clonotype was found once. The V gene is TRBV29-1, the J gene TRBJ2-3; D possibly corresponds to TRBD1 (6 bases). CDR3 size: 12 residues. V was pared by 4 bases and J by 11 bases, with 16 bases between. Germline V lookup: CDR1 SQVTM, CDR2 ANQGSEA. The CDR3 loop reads CSVARTDNEQYF. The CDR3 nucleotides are TGCAGCGTTGCGAGGACAGATAATGAGCAGTATTTT.

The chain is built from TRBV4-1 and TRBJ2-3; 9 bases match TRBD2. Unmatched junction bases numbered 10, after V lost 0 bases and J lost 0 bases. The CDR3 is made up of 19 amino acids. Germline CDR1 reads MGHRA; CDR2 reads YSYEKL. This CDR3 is CASSQDHQRGVISTDTQYF. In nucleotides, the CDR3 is TGCGCCAGCAGCCAAGATCATCAGCGGGGGGTCATCAGCACAGATACGCAGTATTTT.

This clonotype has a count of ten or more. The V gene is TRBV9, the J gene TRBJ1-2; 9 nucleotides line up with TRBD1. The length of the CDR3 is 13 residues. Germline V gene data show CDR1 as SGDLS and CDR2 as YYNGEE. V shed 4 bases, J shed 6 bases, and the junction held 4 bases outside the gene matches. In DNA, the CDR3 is TGTGCCAGCAGCTCACAGGGGGCACATGGCTACACCTTC. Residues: CASSSQGAHGYTF.

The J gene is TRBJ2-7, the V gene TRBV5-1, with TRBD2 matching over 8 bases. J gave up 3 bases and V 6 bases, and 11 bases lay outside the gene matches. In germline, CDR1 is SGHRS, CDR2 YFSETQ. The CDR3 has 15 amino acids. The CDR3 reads CASKGVSGEHYEQYF. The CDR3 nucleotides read TGCGCCAGCAAGGGAGTTAGCGGGGAACACTACGAGCAGTACTTC.

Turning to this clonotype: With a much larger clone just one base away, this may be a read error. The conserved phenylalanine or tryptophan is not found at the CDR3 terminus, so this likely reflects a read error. The CDR3 DNA reads as TGTGCCAGCAGTGGAGACCACAGGGGCCGCGGCTACACCCTC. Encoded protein: CASSGDHRGRGYTL. The V call is TRBV6-2 or TRBV6-3, the J call TRBJ1-2, with TRBD1 identical over 7 bases. The CDR3 spans 14 residues. V lost 5 bases and J lost 8; bases outside the gene matches: 11. CDR1 is MNHEY and CDR2 is SVGEGT in the germline V gene.

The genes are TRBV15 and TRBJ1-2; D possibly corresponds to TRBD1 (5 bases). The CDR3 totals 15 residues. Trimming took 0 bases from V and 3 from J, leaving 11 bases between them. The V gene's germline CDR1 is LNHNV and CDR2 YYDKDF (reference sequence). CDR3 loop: CATSRDYDSYYGYTF. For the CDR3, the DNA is TGTGCCACCAGCAGAGATTACGACAGCTACTATGGCTACACCTTC. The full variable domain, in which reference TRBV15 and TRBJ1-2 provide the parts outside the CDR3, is DAMVIQNPRYQVTQFGKPVTLSCSQTLNHNVMYWYQQKSSQAPKLLFHYYDKDFNNEADTPDNFQSRRPNTSFCFLDIRSPGLGDTAMYLCATSRDYDSYYGYTFGSGTRLTVV.